This is a list of T cell receptor beta chains from one sample in a study of blood T cells in healthy people across ages. TCRdb reprocessed the 5' RACE reads via MiXCR and lists one record per CDR3 protein. The data hold fewer than 2,000,000 distinct CDR3 sequences, with 30% to 35% observed a single time. What was sequenced was blood. These receptors all come from a woman aged 25 to 39 in good health. CDR3s include the opening cysteine and the closing phenylalanine or tryptophan. D genes are given only for firm matches. Rows give clone size only sometimes, using once, few, many, or a class for an expanded clone.

cdr3_aa | cdr3_nt | clone_size | d_call | j_call | v_call | cdr3_length
CASSDGSGFSNYGYTF | TGTGCCAGCAGTGACGGTTCTGGTTTTTCTAACTATGGCTACACCTTC | . | . | TRBJ1-2 | TRBV2 | 16
CASKGATPSYEQYF | TGTGCCAGCAAGGGAGCGACCCCCTCCTACGAGCAGTACTTC | few | . | TRBJ2-7 | TRBV6-2/TRBV6-3 | 14
CASSRFGSYEQYF | TGCGCCAGCAGCCGCTTCGGTTCCTACGAGCAGTACTTC | few | . | TRBJ2-7 | TRBV5-1 | 13
CASSQDMDRRQGNEQFF | TGCGCCAGCAGCCAAGATATGGACAGACGGCAGGGGAATGAGCAGTTCTTC | few | . | TRBJ2-1 | TRBV4-1 | 17
CASSLLMMGMATGANVLTF | TGTGCCAGCAGTTTATTGATGATGGGAATGGCAACTGGGGCCAACGTCCTGACTTTC | . | . | TRBJ2-6 | TRBV28 | 19
CASSEGEGYTF | TGTGCCAGCAGCGAAGGGGAGGGCTACACCTTC | few | . | TRBJ1-2 | TRBV7-9 | 11
CASSRRGLTYEQYF | TGTGCCAGCAGCCGACGGGGTTTGACCTACGAGCAGTACTTC | . | . | TRBJ2-7 | TRBV5-8 | 14
CASSLMRDGFSTIYF | TGTGCCAGCAGCTTAATGCGGGACGGCTTCTCCACCATATATTTT | . | . | TRBJ1-3 | TRBV11-1 | 15
CASSLTRTNTGELFF | TGTGCCAGTAGCCTTACTAGGACGAACACCGGGGAGCTGTTTTTT | . | . | TRBJ2-2 | TRBV27 | 15
CASSSGVNNGQYF | TGTGCCAGCAGCTCAGGGGTAAACAACGGGCAGTACTTC | . | . | TRBJ2-5 | TRBV6-5 | 13
CASSFVSPSNEQFF | TGTGCCAGCAGTTTCGTTTCGCCCAGCAATGAGCAGTTCTTC | once | . | TRBJ2-1 | TRBV27 | 14
CASSRDSRVADTQYF | TGTGCCAGCAGCCGGGACTCCCGGGTGGCAGATACGCAGTATTTT | few | . | TRBJ2-3 | TRBV13 | 15
CASSPGRDGGYTF | TGTGCCAGCAGCCCGGGACGGGATGGTGGCTACACCTTC | . | . | TRBJ1-2 | TRBV5-6 | 13
CASSWRQTSGEQYF | TGTGCCAGCAGTTGGAGGCAGACTAGTGGGGAGCAGTACTTC | few | . | TRBJ2-7 | TRBV2 | 14
CASSNPYYQETQYF | TGTGCCAGCAGCAACCCTTATTACCAAGAGACCCAGTACTTC | few | . | TRBJ2-5 | TRBV21-1 | 14
CASSPHIAGDVDEQFF | TGTGCCAGCAGCCCCCACATAGCGGGAGATGTGGATGAGCAGTTCTTC | . | TRBD2 | TRBJ2-1 | TRBV9 | 16
CASSPGRERTSGPSTDTQYF | TGTGCCAGCTCACCAGGGCGGGAGAGGACTAGCGGTCCTAGCACAGATACGCAGTATTTT | . | TRBD2 | TRBJ2-3 | TRBV18 | 20
CASTTALNTEAFF | TGTGCCAGCACCACAGCCTTGAACACTGAAGCTTTCTTT | few | . | TRBJ1-1 | TRBV6-5 | 13
CASSLEGLQDEQFF | TGTGCCAGCAGCTTAGAAGGTTTGCAAGATGAGCAGTTCTTC | . | . | TRBJ2-1 | TRBV13 | 14
CASSLITYGYTF | TGTGCCAGCAGTTTAATAACCTATGGCTACACCTTC | . | . | TRBJ1-2 | TRBV28 | 12
CASSPFPSTDTQYF | TGTGCCAGCAGCCCTTTCCCTAGCACAGATACGCAGTATTTT | few | . | TRBJ2-3 | TRBV9 | 14
CASSQGVAGGYEQYF | TGTGCCAGCAGCCAAGGGGTAGCGGGAGGCTACGAGCAGTACTTC | few | TRBD2 | TRBJ2-7 | TRBV3-1 | 15
CASSLSLYSNQPQHF | TGCGCCAGCAGCCTGTCTCTGTATAGCAATCAGCCCCAGCATTTT | few | . | TRBJ1-5 | TRBV5-1 | 15
CASSVLAISTDTQYF | TGTGCCAGCAGCGTACTAGCTATTAGTACAGATACGCAGTATTTT | many | . | TRBJ2-3 | TRBV9 | 15
CASSLEGTRYNSPLHF | TGTGCCAGCAGTTTAGAGGGGACTCGGTACAATTCACCCCTCCACTTT | . | . | TRBJ1-6 | TRBV27 | 16
CASSASGTGAHEQYF | TGTGCCAGCAGCGCCTCGGGGACAGGTGCCCACGAGCAGTACTTC | . | TRBD1 | TRBJ2-7 | TRBV5-6 | 15
CASSLEVVTEAFF | TGTGCCAGCAGCTTAGAGGTCGTCACTGAAGCTTTCTTT | once | . | TRBJ1-1 | TRBV11-2 | 13
CASSVAGGRNSPLHF | TGTGCCAGCAGCGTTGCGGGAGGGCGCAATTCACCCCTCCACTTT | . | . | TRBJ1-6 | TRBV6-6 | 15
CASSQDRPQGYTF | TGTGCCAGCAGTCAAGACAGGCCACAGGGCTACACCTTC | few | . | TRBJ1-2 | TRBV3-1 | 13
CASSMDRGDSGELFF | TGTGCCAGCAGTATGGACAGGGGGGATTCCGGGGAGCTGTTTTTT | . | TRBD1 | TRBJ2-2 | TRBV2 | 15
CASSFTDRGSQPQHF | TGCGCCAGCAGCTTTACGGACAGGGGGAGTCAGCCCCAGCATTTT | . | TRBD1 | TRBJ1-5 | TRBV4-1 | 15
CAISESTSPRNEQFF | TGTGCCATCAGTGAGTCGACTAGCCCCCGCAATGAGCAGTTCTTC | few | TRBD2 | TRBJ2-1 | TRBV10-3 | 15
CASSQDQAGGPDTQYF | TGCGCCAGCAGCCAAGATCAAGCGGGAGGGCCAGATACGCAGTATTTT | . | TRBD2 | TRBJ2-3 | TRBV4-1 | 16
CASSAWSSGTYNEQFF | TGTGCCAGCAGCGCCTGGAGTAGCGGGACCTACAATGAGCAGTTCTTC | many | TRBD2 | TRBJ2-1 | TRBV11-1 | 16
CASSTQTSGGWVYNEQFF | TGTGCCAGCAGCACGCAGACTAGCGGGGGGTGGGTGTACAATGAGCAGTTCTTC | . | TRBD2 | TRBJ2-1 | TRBV7-2 | 18
CTLWGTSVPDTQYF | TGCACATTATGGGGGACTAGCGTCCCAGATACGCAGTATTTT | few | TRBD2 | TRBJ2-3 | TRBV20-1 | 14
CASSQLAGTNEQFF | TGTGCCAGCAGCCAACTAGCGGGGACCAATGAGCAGTTCTTC | few | TRBD2 | TRBJ2-1 | TRBV27 | 14
CASSSGLFSTDTQYF | TGTGCCAGCAGCTCGGGACTGTTTAGCACAGATACGCAGTATTTT | few | . | TRBJ2-3 | TRBV7-3 | 15
CASSRAAGGTDTQYF | TGTGCCAGCAGCCGGGCAGCGGGGGGCACAGATACGCAGTATTTT | . | TRBD2 | TRBJ2-3 | TRBV7-2 | 15
CASSQVGQETQYF | TGTGCCAGCAGCCAAGTGGGCCAAGAGACCCAGTACTTC | many | . | TRBJ2-5 | TRBV14 | 13
CASSQSGQETQYF | TGTGCCAGCAGCCAAAGCGGACAAGAGACCCAGTACTTC | . | . | TRBJ2-5 | TRBV3-1 | 13
CASSVAEGAYGYTF | TGTGCCAGCAGCGTAGCAGAGGGTGCCTATGGCTACACCTTC | . | . | TRBJ1-2 | TRBV9 | 14
CAISVRDRALGGYGYTF | TGTGCCATCAGTGTACGGGACAGGGCCTTAGGTGGCTATGGCTACACCTTC | . | TRBD1 | TRBJ1-2 | TRBV10-3 | 17
CASSRLRASGGSNEQFF | TGTGCCAGCAGTCGGCTTAGGGCTAGCGGGGGGAGCAATGAGCAGTTCTTC | . | TRBD2 | TRBJ2-1 | TRBV11-2 | 17
CASGEGQAIYGYTF | TGCGCCAGCGGCGAAGGACAGGCCATCTATGGCTACACCTTC | . | TRBD1 | TRBJ1-2 | TRBV5-1 | 14
CSVGTTRNLYEQYF | TGCAGCGTTGGGACAACTCGGAATCTCTACGAGCAGTACTTC | few | . | TRBJ2-7 | TRBV29-1 | 14
CASSEGPGGSDTQYF | TGTGCCAGCAGTGAGGGGCCAGGGGGGTCAGATACGCAGTATTTT | . | . | TRBJ2-3 | TRBV6-1 | 15
CASRGRGTGQTEAFF | TGTGCCAGCAGGGGACGGGGAACAGGGCAAACTGAAGCTTTCTTT | . | . | TRBJ1-1 | TRBV3-1 | 15
CASSPGIAGEQNTQYF | TGCGCCAGCAGCCCCGGGATAGCGGGAGAGCAAAATACGCAGTATTTT | . | TRBD2 | TRBJ2-3 | TRBV5-1 | 16
CASSQGGTQIYNEQFF | TGCGCCAGCAGCCAAGGTGGGACTCAAATCTACAATGAGCAGTTCTTC | few | . | TRBJ2-1 | TRBV4-1 | 16
CAIRPYGYTF | TGTGCCATCCGACCTTATGGCTACACCTTC | few | . | TRBJ1-2 | TRBV6-5 | 10
CASSGPNFLGYTF | TGTGCCAGCAGTGGGCCGAATTTCCTAGGCTACACCTTC | few | . | TRBJ1-2 | TRBV27 | 13
CASSTTSRGEQYF | TGTGCCAGCAGCACCACTAGTCGGGGGGAGCAGTACTTC | . | TRBD2 | TRBJ2-5 | TRBV11-2 | 13
CASSLGIAGFTDTQYF | TGTGCCAGCAGCTTAGGGATAGCGGGGTTTACAGATACGCAGTATTTT | . | TRBD2 | TRBJ2-3 | TRBV11-2 | 16
CSARRDLLESNQSQHF | TGCAGTGCTAGACGGGACCTCTTGGAGAGCAATCAGTCCCAGCATTTT | . | . | TRBJ1-5 | TRBV20-1 | 16